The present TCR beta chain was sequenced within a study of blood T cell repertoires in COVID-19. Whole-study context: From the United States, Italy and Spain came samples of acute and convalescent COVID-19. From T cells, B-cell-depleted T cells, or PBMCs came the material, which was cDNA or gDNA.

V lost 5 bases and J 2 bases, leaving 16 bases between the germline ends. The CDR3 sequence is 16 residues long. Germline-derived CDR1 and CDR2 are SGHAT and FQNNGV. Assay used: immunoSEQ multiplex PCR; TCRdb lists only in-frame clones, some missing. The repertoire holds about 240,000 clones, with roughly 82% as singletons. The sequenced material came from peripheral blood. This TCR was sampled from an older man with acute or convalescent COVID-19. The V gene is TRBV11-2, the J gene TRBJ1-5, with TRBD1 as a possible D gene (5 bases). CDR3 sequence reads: CASSPSGSRGNQPQHF. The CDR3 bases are TGTGCCAGCAGCCCCTCCGGGTCCAGGGGCAATCAGCCCCAGCATTTT.